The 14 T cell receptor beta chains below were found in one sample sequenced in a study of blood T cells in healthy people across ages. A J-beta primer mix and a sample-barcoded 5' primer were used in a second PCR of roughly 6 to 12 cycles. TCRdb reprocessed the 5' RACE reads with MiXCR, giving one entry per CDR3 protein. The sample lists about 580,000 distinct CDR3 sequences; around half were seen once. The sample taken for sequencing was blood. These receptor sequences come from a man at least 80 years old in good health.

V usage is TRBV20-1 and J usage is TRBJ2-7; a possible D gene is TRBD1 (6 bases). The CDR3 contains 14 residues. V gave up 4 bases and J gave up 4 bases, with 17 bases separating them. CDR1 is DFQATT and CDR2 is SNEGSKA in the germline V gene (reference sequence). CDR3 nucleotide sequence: TGCAGTGCTAAATCTCCCCAGGGGTCATACGAGCAGTACTTC. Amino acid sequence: CSAKSPQGSYEQYF.

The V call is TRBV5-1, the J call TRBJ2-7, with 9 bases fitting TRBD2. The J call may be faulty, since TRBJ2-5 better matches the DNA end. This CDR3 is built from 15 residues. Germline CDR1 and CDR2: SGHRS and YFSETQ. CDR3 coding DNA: TGCGCCAGCAGCCTCTCTAGCGGGATCGAAGAGACCCAGTACTTC. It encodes CASSLSSGIEETQYF.

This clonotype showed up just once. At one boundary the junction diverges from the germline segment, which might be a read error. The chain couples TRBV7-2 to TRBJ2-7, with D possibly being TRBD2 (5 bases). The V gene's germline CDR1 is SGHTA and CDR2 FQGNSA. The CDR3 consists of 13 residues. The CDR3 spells CASSSGISYERYF. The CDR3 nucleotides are TGTGCCAGCAGCTCCGGGATCTCCTACGAGCGGTACTTC.

The CDR3 sequence: CASGYSPLHF. CDR3 coding DNA: TGCGCCAGCGGCTATTCACCCCTCCACTTT. The chain uses TRBV4-1 and TRBJ1-6; D is unclear. The length of the CDR3 is 10 residues. V was trimmed by 8 bases and J by 8 bases, leaving 4 bases between them. The germline gives CDR1 MGHRA, CDR2 YSYEKL.

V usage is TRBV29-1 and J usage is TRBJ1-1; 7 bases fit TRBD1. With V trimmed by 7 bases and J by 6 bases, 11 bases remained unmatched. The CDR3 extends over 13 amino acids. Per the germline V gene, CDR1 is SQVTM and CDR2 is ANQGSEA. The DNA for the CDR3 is TGCAGCGGAACCAGACAGGGAGTCCCTGAAGCTTTCTTT. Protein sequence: CSGTRQGVPEAFF.

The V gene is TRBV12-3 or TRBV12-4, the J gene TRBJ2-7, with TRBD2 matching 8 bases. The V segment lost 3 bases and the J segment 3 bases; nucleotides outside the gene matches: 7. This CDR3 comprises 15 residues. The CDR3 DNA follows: TGTGCCAGCAGTTTTTCAGCGGGAGCCGACTACGAGCAGTACTTC. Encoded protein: CASSFSAGADYEQYF.

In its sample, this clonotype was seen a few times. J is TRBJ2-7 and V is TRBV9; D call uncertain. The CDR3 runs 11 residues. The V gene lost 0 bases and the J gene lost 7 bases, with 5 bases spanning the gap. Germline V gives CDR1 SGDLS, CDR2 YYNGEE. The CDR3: CASSVAAEQYF. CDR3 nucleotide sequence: TGTGCCAGCAGCGTAGCTGCTGAGCAGTACTTC.

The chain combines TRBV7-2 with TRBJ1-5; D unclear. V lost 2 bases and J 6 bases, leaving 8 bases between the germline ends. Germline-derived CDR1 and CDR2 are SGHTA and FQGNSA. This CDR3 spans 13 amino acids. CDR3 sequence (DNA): TGTGCCAGCAGCTTAAGGGAGGGTCAGCCCCAGCATTTT. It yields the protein CASSLREGQPQHF.

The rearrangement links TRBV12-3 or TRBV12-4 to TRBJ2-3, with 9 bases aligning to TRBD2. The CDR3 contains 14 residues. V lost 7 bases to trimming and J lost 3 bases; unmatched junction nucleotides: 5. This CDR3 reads CASIYSGSTDTQYF. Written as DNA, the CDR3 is TGTGCCAGCATCTATAGCGGGAGTACAGATACGCAGTATTTT.

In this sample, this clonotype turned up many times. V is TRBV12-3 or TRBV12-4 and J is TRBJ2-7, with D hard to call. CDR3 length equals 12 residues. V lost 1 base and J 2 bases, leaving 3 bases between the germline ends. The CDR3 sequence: CASSLVPYEQYF. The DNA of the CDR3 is TGTGCCAGCAGTTTAGTTCCCTACGAGCAGTACTTC.

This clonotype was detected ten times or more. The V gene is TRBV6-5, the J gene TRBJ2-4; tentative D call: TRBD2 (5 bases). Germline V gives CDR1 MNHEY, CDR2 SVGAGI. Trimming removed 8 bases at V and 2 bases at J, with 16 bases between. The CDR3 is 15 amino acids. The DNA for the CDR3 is TGTGCCAGCTCAACCGGAGGTGGATCCAAAAACATTCAGTACTTC. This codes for CASSTGGGSKNIQYF.

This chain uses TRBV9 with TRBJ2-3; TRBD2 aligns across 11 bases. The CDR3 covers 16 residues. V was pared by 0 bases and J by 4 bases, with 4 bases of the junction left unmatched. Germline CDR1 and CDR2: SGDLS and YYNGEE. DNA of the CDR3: TGTGCCAGCAGCGTAGCGGATAGCGGGAGGGCAGATACGCAGTATTTT. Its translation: CASSVADSGRADTQYF.

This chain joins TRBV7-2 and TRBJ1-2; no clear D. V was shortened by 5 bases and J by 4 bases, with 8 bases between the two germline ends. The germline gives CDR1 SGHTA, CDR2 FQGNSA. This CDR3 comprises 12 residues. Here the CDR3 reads CASSEPGYGYTF. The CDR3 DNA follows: TGTGCCAGCAGCGAGCCAGGCTATGGCTACACCTTC. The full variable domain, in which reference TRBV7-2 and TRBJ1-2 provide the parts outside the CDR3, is GAGVSQSPSNKVTEKGKDVELRCDPISGHTALYWYRQSLGQGLEFLIYFQGNSAPDKSGLPSDRFSAERTGGSVSTLTIQRTQQEDSAVYLCASSEPGYGYTFGSGTRLTVV.

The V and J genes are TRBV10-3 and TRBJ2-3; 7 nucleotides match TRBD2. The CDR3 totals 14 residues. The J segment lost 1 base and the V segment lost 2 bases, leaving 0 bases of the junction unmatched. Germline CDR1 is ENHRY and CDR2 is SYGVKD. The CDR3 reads CAISERGGTDTQYF. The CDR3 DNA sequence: TGTGCCATCAGTGAGCGGGGGGGCACAGATACGCAGTATTTT.